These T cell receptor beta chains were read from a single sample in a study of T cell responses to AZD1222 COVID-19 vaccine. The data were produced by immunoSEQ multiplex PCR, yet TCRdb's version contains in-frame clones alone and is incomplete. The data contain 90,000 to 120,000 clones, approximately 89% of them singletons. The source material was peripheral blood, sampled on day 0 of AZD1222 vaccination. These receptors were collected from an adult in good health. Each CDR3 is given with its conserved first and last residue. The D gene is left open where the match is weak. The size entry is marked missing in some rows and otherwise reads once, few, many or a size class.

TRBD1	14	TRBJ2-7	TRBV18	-	CASSPQQGAHEQYF	TGTGCCAGCTCACCACAACAGGGGGCCCACGAGCAGTACTTC
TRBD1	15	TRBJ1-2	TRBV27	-	CASSLSQGVSYGYTF	TGTGCCAGCAGTTTATCGCAGGGGGTTAGCTATGGCTACACCTTC
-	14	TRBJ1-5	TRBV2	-	CASSEGQGNQPQHF	TGTGCCAGCAGTGAAGGTCAGGGGAATCAGCCCCAGCATTTT
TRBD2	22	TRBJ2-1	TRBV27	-	CASSSTTRTWTSGGLRTNEQFF	TGTGCCAGCAGCTCAACAACGAGAACTTGGACTAGCGGGGGTCTGCGAACCAATGAGCAGTTCTTC
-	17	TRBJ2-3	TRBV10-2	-	CASSESWDVSFTDTQYF	TGCGCCAGCAGTGAGTCGTGGGACGTCTCCTTCACAGATACGCAGTATTTT
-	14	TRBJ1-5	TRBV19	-	CASSIEGRGQPQHF	TGTGCCAGTAGTATAGAGGGCAGGGGCCAGCCCCAGCATTTT
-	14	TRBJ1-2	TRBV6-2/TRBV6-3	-	CASSYLQYNYGYTF	TGTGCCAGCAGTTACCTGCAGTATAACTATGGCTACACCTTC
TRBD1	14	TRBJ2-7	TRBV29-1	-	CSVSEAGQGAEQYF	TGCAGCGTCTCCGAAGCGGGACAGGGGGCCGAGCAGTACTTC
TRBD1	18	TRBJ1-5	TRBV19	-	CASTRTGTSVYSNQPQHF	TGTGCCAGTACTCGGACAGGGACGTCCGTCTATAGCAATCAGCCCCAGCATTTT
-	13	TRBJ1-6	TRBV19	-	CASRDNYNSPLHF	TGTGCCAGCCGGGACAACTATAATTCACCCCTCCACTTT
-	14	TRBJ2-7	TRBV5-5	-	CASSATDPLYEQYF	TGTGCCAGCAGCGCGACAGATCCCCTATACGAGCAGTACTTC
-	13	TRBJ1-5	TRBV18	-	CASSPRRDEPQHF	TGTGCCAGCTCACCACGGCGGGACGAGCCCCAGCATTTT
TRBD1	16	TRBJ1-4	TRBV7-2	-	CASSWGDRGQNEKLFF	TGTGCCAGCAGCTGGGGGGACAGGGGGCAAAATGAAAAACTGTTTTTT
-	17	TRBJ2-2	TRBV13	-	CASSLVSGAANTGELFF	TGTGCCAGCAGCTTAGTCTCCGGGGCAGCCAACACCGGGGAGCTGTTTTTT
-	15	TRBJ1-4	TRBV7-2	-	CASSLGGAANEKLFF	TGTGCCAGCAGCTTGGGAGGGGCGGCTAATGAAAAACTGTTTTTT
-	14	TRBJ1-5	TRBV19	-	CASSNQPGNQPQHF	TGTGCCAGTAGTAACCAACCGGGCAATCAGCCCCAGCATTTT
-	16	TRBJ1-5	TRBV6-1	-	CASSDWGRGSNQPQHF	TGTGCCAGCAGTGATTGGGGTCGCGGTAGCAATCAGCCCCAGCATTTT
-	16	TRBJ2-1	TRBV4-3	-	CASSQDPEGSYNEQFF	TGCGCCAGCAGCCAAGATCCGGAGGGCTCCTACAATGAGCAGTTCTTC
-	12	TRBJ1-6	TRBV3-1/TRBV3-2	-	CASSQDNSPLHF	TGTGCCAGCAGCCAAGATAATTCACCCCTCCACTTT
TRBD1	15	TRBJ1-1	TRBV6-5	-	CASSYSQGANTEAFF	TGTGCCAGCAGTTACTCACAGGGGGCGAACACTGAAGCTTTCTTT
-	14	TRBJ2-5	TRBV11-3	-	CASSPGTGRETQYF	TGTGCCAGCAGCCCCGGGACGGGTAGAGAGACCCAGTACTTC
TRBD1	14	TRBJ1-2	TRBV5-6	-	CASSVGQGFYGYTF	TGTGCCAGCAGCGTGGGACAGGGCTTCTATGGCTACACCTTC
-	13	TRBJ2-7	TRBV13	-	CASSPVGALEQYF	TGTGCCAGCAGCCCAGTGGGGGCGCTTGAGCAGTACTTC
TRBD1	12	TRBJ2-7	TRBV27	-	CASSDTGVEQYF	TGTGCCAGCAGCGACACAGGGGTAGAGCAGTACTTC
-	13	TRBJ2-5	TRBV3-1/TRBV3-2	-	CASSQGPWETQYF	TGTGCCAGCAGCCAGGGACCCTGGGAGACCCAGTACTTC
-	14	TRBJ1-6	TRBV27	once	CASSRSGVRSPLHF	TGTGCCAGCAGTCGATCAGGGGTCAGGTCACCCCTCCACTTT
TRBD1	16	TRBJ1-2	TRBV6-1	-	CASSKDRALNIYGYTF	TGTGCCAGCAGTAAAGACAGGGCGTTAAATATTTATGGCTACACCTTC
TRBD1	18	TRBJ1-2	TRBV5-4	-	CASSSLRDRASGYYGYTF	TGTGCCAGCAGTTCCCTCCGGGACAGGGCCTCCGGATACTATGGCTACACCTTC
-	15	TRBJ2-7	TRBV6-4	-	CATTTSRVRSYEQYF	TGTGCCACCACGACGTCGCGGGTTCGCTCCTACGAGCAGTACTTC
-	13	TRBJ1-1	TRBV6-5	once	CASNYLSGREAFF	TGTGCCAGCAACTACTTGTCAGGACGTGAAGCTTTCTTT
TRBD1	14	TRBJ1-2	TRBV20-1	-	CSASGGGASYGYTF	TGCAGTGCTAGTGGAGGGGGCGCGAGCTATGGCTACACCTTC
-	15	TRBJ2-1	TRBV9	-	CASSDSGVSYNEQFF	TGTGCCAGCAGTGACTCTGGGGTCTCCTACAATGAGCAGTTCTTC
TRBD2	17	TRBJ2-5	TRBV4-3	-	CASSPRLAGGRGETQYF	TGCGCCAGCAGCCCCCGACTAGCGGGGGGGCGGGGAGAGACCCAGTACTTC
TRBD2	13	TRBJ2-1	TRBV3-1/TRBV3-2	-	CAISSGVYNEQFF	TGTGCCATATCTAGCGGGGTCTACAATGAGCAGTTCTTC
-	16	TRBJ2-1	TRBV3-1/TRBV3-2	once	CASREGGGGPGNEQFF	TGTGCCAGCAGGGAAGGAGGCGGGGGCCCGGGAAATGAGCAGTTCTTC
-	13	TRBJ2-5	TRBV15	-	CATSRVGEETQYF	TGTGCCACCAGCAGAGTGGGGGAAGAGACCCAGTACTTC
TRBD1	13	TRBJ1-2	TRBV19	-	CASSPTGDYGYTF	TGTGCCAGTAGCCCGACAGGGGACTATGGCTACACCTTC
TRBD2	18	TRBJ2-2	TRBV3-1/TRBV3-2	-	CASSPGLAGGVKIGELFF	TGTGCCAGCAGCCCTGGACTAGCGGGGGGTGTTAAGATCGGGGAGCTGTTTTTT
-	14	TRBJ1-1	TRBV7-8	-	CASSLGGTNTEAFF	TGTGCCAGCAGCTTAGGAGGGACGAACACTGAAGCTTTCTTT
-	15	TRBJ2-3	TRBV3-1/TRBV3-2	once	CASSPFQRSTDTQYF	TGTGCCAGCAGCCCTTTTCAGCGGAGCACAGATACGCAGTATTTT
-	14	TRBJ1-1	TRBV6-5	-	CASRPGQPNTEAFF	TGTGCCAGCAGACCCGGGCAGCCGAACACTGAAGCTTTCTTT
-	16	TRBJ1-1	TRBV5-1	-	CASSVGGLFTNTEAFF	TGCGCCAGCAGCGTTGGGGGGCTCTTTACGAACACTGAAGCTTTCTTT
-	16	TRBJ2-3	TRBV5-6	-	CASGQWAGASTDTQYF	TGTGCCAGCGGGCAGTGGGCGGGGGCCAGCACAGATACGCAGTATTTT
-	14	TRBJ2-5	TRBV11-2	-	CASSPLFGGETQYF	TGTGCCAGCAGCCCTCTATTTGGGGGGGAGACCCAGTACTTC
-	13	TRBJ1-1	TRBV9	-	CASSVERGTEAFF	TGTGCCAGCAGCGTAGAGAGGGGGACTGAAGCTTTCTTT
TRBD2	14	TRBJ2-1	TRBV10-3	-	CATQGLAGGIEQFF	TGTGCCACCCAAGGCTTAGCGGGGGGGATTGAGCAGTTCTTC
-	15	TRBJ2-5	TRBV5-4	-	CASSFELGGQETQYF	TGTGCCAGCAGCTTCGAACTGGGGGGTCAAGAGACCCAGTACTTC
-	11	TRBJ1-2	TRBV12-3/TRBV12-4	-	CASSWGFGYTF	TGTGCCAGCAGTTGGGGGTTTGGCTACACCTTC
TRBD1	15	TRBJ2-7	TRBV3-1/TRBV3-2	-	CASSLRTGAFYEQYF	TGTGCCAGCAGCCTTCGGACAGGGGCGTTCTACGAGCAGTACTTC
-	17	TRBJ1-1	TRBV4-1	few	CASSQVLDGPSGTEAFF	TGCGCCAGCAGCCAAGTACTCGACGGGCCCAGCGGCACTGAAGCTTTCTTT